This T cell receptor (beta chain) was documented in a study of blood T cell repertoires in COVID-19 (TCRdb year 2020). About the full investigation: The collaborator samples originated in the United States, Italy and Spain and spanned the acute and convalescent phases of COVID-19. The dataset comprised deeply sampled blood TCRbeta repertoires from subjects exposed to, actively infected with, or recovered from COVID-19. The material from the prospective study consisted of cDNA or gDNA derived from T cells, B-cell-depleted T cells, or PBMCs. Samples were obtained from the ongoing ImmuneRACE study (first 160 participants) and from 1,254 subjects provided by 6 global collaborators. HLA class I and class II types, where available, came from metadata supplied by the sample provider rather than from assay-based typing. The repertoires were released in a freely available public database meant as a resource for research on the immune response to SARS-CoV-2. The sample metadata nearly always contained a de-identified subject ID, COVID-19 status, age in years and sex. Summary of the overall study and its limitations: Clinical and demographic metadata were provided uncurated, with the amount varying by source and participant.

Concerning this clone itself: Its antigen is unknown. No base qualities exist here, and no much larger clone lies one base off it.

TCRbeta CDR3 regions were amplified from genomic DNA using the immunoSEQ Assay, a bias-controlled multiplex PCR. The authors' pipeline ran thus. Within the assay, amplification of reference gene primers was used to estimate how many nucleated cells each sample contained. To quantify the absolute abundance of each unique TCRbeta CDR3 rearrangement, sequence reads were collapsed and filtered. For each sample, productive Simpson clonality was calculated as the square root of Simpson's diversity index over productive rearrangements. As stored in TCRdb, this immuneACCESS dataset retains in-frame rearrangements with V and J assigned. A fraction of the clones does not appear; measured against another copy, unresolved V genes explain less than half of the discrepancy, and the remainder lacks a known reason. From that table come the V and J calls and clone size; the DNA was used to work out D and trimming. This sample gives about 260,000 clones in total; 88% of them show up just once. The leading ten clones occupy over 2.5% of the sample.

Looking up the germline V gene yields CDR1 MDHEN and CDR2 SYDVKM. V ends up 3 bases short and J 5 bases short, with an unmatched junction base count of 6. Including the terminal cysteine and phenylalanine, the CDR3 comprises 15 residues. Solely the CDR3 DNA is kept, with 45 bases framed from the first base. Participants in the prospective study were enrolled through a virtual design, were aged roughly 18 to 100 years, and lived in 24 United States geographic areas. Cohort assignment in the prospective study relied on participant-reported clinical history from a screening survey and a study questionnaire. Exposed participants had been in contact, within 2 weeks of entering the study, with a person who had a PCR-confirmed or clinician-diagnosed case of COVID-19. In the prospective study, mobile phlebotomists collected whole blood, serum and a nasopharyngeal or oropharyngeal swab from each participant. Additional blood draws and questionnaires over an approximately 2-month period could optionally be provided by prospective study participants. Blood samples from the prospective study were shipped frozen or at room temperature prior to DNA extraction.

This TCR came from a woman aged 40 to 50 who had been exposed to COVID-19. The rearrangement combines TRBV28 with TRBJ2-1; TRBD2 aligns with 8 central bases. Sequenced material: PBMCs or T cells enriched from blood (not recorded which). The sequenced DNA is TGTGCCAGCAGTTTCTTCCTAGCGGGCGACAATGAGCAGTTCTTC. This encodes CASSFFLAGDNEQFF. The full variable domain, completed from the reference TRBV28 and TRBJ2-1 proteins outside the CDR3, reads DVKVTQSSRYLVKRTGEKVFLECVQDMDHENMFWYRQDPGLGLRLIYFSYDVKMKEKGDIPEGYSVSREKKERFSLILESASTNQTSMYLCASSFFLAGDNEQFFGPGTRLTVL.